These T cell receptor beta chains were read from a single sample in a study of blood T cell repertoires in COVID-19. TCRdb's table, derived via immunoSEQ multiplex PCR, lists solely in-frame clones and lacks some. The profile shows around 200,000 clones, roughly 78% of them singletons. Sequencing was carried out using peripheral blood. The receptors were sampled from a woman over 75 with active or convalescent COVID-19. The CDR3 runs from the conserved cysteine through the conserved F or W. D genes are given only for firm matches. Only some rows state a clone size, as once, few, many or a class for expanded clones.

cdr3_nt: TGTGCCTGGAGTAAAGGGGGCGCTCCCTCCTACGAGCAGTACTTC
cdr3_aa: CAWSKGGAPSYEQYF
j_call: TRBJ2-7
cdr3_length: 15
clone_size: -
d_call: TRBD1
v_call: TRBV30

cdr3_nt: TGCGCCAGCAGCTCCCCCGCCGGGGGAGGCGCCGGGGAGCTGTTTTTT
cdr3_aa: CASSSPAGGGAGELFF
j_call: TRBJ2-2
cdr3_length: 16
clone_size: -
d_call: -
v_call: TRBV5-1

cdr3_nt: TGTGCCAGCAGTACAGGTAATTTGGGCGAGCAGTACTTC
cdr3_aa: CASSTGNLGEQYF
j_call: TRBJ2-7
cdr3_length: 13
clone_size: -
d_call: -
v_call: TRBV6-5

cdr3_nt: TGCGCCAGCAGCCCACAGGGCGCCGGGGAGCTGTTTTTT
cdr3_aa: CASSPQGAGELFF
j_call: TRBJ2-2
cdr3_length: 13
clone_size: few
d_call: -
v_call: TRBV5-1

cdr3_nt: TGTGCCAGCAGCACCCGGGACTCTTACACCGGGGAGCTGTTTTTT
cdr3_aa: CASSTRDSYTGELFF
j_call: TRBJ2-2
cdr3_length: 15
clone_size: many
d_call: -
v_call: TRBV7-2

cdr3_nt: TGTGCCAGCAGCCCCGGGGAGGGTTTCGGCGGTAGTGAAAAACTGTTTTTT
cdr3_aa: CASSPGEGFGGSEKLFF
j_call: TRBJ1-4
cdr3_length: 17
clone_size: once
d_call: -
v_call: TRBV11-2

cdr3_nt: TGTGCCAGCATACAGTACGGGAACACTGAAGCTTTCTTT
cdr3_aa: CASIQYGNTEAFF
j_call: TRBJ1-1
cdr3_length: 13
clone_size: -
d_call: -
v_call: TRBV28

cdr3_nt: TGTGCCAGCAGCCTGGGACTAGCGGGGGCTGGGGAGACCCAGTACTTC
cdr3_aa: CASSLGLAGAGETQYF
j_call: TRBJ2-5
cdr3_length: 16
clone_size: -
d_call: TRBD2
v_call: TRBV5-6

cdr3_nt: TGCGCCAGCAGCGCAGGATCGGCAGGTCGTTCACCCCTCCACTTT
cdr3_aa: CASSAGSAGRSPLHF
j_call: TRBJ1-6
cdr3_length: 15
clone_size: few
d_call: -
v_call: TRBV5-1

cdr3_nt: TGTGCCAGCAGCACTAGGGGGACAGGTTTGGAGACCCAGTACTTC
cdr3_aa: CASSTRGTGLETQYF
j_call: TRBJ2-5
cdr3_length: 15
clone_size: -
d_call: TRBD1
v_call: TRBV7-9

cdr3_nt: TGCGCCAGCAGATCGGGACAGGGGAATCCCTACGAGCAGTACTTC
cdr3_aa: CASRSGQGNPYEQYF
j_call: TRBJ2-7
cdr3_length: 15
clone_size: -
d_call: TRBD1
v_call: TRBV5-1

cdr3_nt: TGTGCCAGCTCACCAAGAGCAGGGGCCATGAACACTGAAGCTTTCTTT
cdr3_aa: CASSPRAGAMNTEAFF
j_call: TRBJ1-1
cdr3_length: 16
clone_size: -
d_call: -
v_call: TRBV18

cdr3_nt: TGTGCCAGCAGTGAATATCCTAAGGGGCTATTGAATGAGCAGTTCTTC
cdr3_aa: CASSEYPKGLLNEQFF
j_call: TRBJ2-1
cdr3_length: 16
clone_size: many
d_call: -
v_call: TRBV2

cdr3_nt: TGTGCCAGTACCCCGACAGGGACAAGCTCCTACGAGCAGTACTTC
cdr3_aa: CASTPTGTSSYEQYF
j_call: TRBJ2-7
cdr3_length: 15
clone_size: -
d_call: TRBD1
v_call: TRBV19

cdr3_nt: TGTGCCAGCAGCCCGGACTGGGACAATGAGCAGTTCTTC
cdr3_aa: CASSPDWDNEQFF
j_call: TRBJ2-1
cdr3_length: 13
clone_size: -
d_call: -
v_call: TRBV5-8

cdr3_nt: TGTGCCACCAGTGACCCGCGGACAGGGGGGTACCAAGAGACCCAGTACTTC
cdr3_aa: CATSDPRTGGYQETQYF
j_call: TRBJ2-5
cdr3_length: 17
clone_size: -
d_call: TRBD1
v_call: TRBV24-1